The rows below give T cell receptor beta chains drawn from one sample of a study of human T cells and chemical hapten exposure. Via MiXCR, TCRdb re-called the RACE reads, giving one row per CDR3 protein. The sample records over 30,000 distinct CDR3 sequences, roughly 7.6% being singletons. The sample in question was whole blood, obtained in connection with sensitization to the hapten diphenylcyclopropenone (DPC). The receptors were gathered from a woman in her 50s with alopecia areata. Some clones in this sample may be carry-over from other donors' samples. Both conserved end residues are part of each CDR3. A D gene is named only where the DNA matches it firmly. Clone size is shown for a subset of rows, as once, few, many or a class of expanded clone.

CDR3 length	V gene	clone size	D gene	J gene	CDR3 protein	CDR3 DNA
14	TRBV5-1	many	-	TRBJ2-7	CASSFGDPTYEQYF	TGCGCCAGCAGCTTTGGGGACCCGACCTACGAGCAGTACTTC
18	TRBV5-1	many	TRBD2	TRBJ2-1	CASTRGASGRAQNNEQFF	TGCGCCAGCACCCGAGGGGCTAGCGGGAGGGCCCAAAACAATGAGCAGTTCTTC
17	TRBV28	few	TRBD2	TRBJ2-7	CASSPIGVGAGSYEQYF	TGTGCCAGCAGCCCTATTGGGGTGGGAGCGGGGTCCTACGAGCAGTACTTC
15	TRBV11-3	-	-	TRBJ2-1	CASSYRGQGMNEQFF	TGTGCCAGCAGTTACCGAGGGCAGGGGATGAATGAGCAGTTCTTC
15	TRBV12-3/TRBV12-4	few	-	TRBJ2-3	CASSSPLNNTDTQYF	TGTGCCAGCAGTTCGCCACTGAACAACACAGATACGCAGTATTTT
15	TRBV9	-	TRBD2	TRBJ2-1	CASSPTSGRSDEQFF	TGTGCCAGCAGCCCTACTAGCGGGAGATCAGATGAGCAGTTCTTC
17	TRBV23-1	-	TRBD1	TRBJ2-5	CASSQRFGQGQQETQYF	TGCGCCAGCAGTCAAAGATTCGGACAGGGACAACAAGAGACCCAGTACTTC
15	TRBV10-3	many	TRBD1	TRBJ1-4	CAIRASTGANEKLFF	TGTGCCATCAGAGCCTCGACAGGGGCTAATGAAAAACTGTTTTTT
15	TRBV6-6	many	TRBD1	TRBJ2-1	CASSPGAGGRYEQFF	TGTGCCAGCAGTCCCGGGGCAGGGGGCAGGTATGAGCAGTTCTTC
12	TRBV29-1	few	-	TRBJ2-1	CSGGSSYNEQFF	TGCAGCGGGGGGAGCTCCTACAATGAGCAGTTCTTC
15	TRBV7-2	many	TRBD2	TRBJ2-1	CASSHGLASYNEQFF	TGTGCCAGCAGCCATGGACTAGCATCCTACAATGAGCAGTTCTTC
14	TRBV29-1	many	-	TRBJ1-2	CSVDIAGSGYGYTF	TGCAGCGTTGATATCGCAGGGTCGGGCTATGGCTACACCTTC
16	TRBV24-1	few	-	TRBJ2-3	CATSDLGQGAEDTQYF	TGTGCCACCAGTGATTTGGGCCAGGGCGCCGAAGATACGCAGTATTTT
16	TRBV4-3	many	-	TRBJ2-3	CASSQDSGPRADTQYF	TGCGCCAGCAGCCAAGATTCTGGACCTAGAGCAGATACGCAGTATTTT
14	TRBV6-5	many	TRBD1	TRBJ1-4	CASSQGQGNEKLFF	TGTGCCAGCAGTCAGGGACAGGGGAATGAAAAACTGTTTTTT
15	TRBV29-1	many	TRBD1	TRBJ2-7	CSVEDGTGGRNEQYF	TGCAGCGTTGAAGACGGGACAGGGGGGAGGAACGAGCAGTACTTC
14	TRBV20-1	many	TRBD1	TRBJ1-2	CSARRDRVFDGYTF	TGCAGTGCTAGACGGGACAGGGTATTTGATGGCTACACCTTC
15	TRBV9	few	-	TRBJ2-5	CASSDVHRAPETQYF	TGTGCCAGCAGCGACGTTCACAGGGCCCCAGAGACCCAGTACTTC
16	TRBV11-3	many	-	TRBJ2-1	CASSPTRARPYNEQFF	TGTGCCAGCAGCCCGACTAGAGCGCGGCCCTACAATGAGCAGTTCTTC
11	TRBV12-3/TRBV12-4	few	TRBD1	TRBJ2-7	CASSRGTGGYF	TGTGCCAGCAGCCGCGGGACAGGGGGGTACTTC
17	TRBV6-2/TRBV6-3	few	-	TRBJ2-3	CASSYARSAMSTDTQYF	TGTGCCAGCAGTTACGCACGGTCAGCGATGAGCACAGATACGCAGTATTTT
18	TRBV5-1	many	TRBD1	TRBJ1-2	CASSFTGTGSTNKRGYTF	TGCGCCAGCAGTTTTACCGGGACAGGGTCCACCAACAAAAGGGGCTACACCTTC
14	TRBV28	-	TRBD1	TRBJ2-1	CAISGTGPNNEQFF	TGTGCCATCTCCGGGACAGGTCCTAACAATGAGCAGTTCTTC
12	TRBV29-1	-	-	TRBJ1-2	CSVARGAEGYTF	TGCAGCGTCGCCCGGGGGGCGGAGGGCTACACCTTC
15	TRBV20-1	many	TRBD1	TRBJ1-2	CSARLSTGKNYGYTF	TGCAGTGCTAGATTATCGACAGGGAAAAACTATGGCTACACCTTC
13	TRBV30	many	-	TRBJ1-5	CAWSPGSDQPQHF	TGTGCCTGGAGTCCGGGGTCCGATCAGCCCCAGCATTTT
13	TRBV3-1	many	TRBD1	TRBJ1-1	CASSQGQGQQAFF	TGTGCCAGCAGCCAGGGCCAGGGACAGCAAGCTTTCTTT
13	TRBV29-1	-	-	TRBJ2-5	CSVQRAPQETQYF	TGCAGCGTTCAGCGGGCGCCCCAAGAGACCCAGTACTTC
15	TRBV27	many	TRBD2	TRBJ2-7	CASSSSAGRFYEQYF	TGTGCCAGCAGTTCCTCAGCGGGGAGGTTTTACGAGCAGTACTTC
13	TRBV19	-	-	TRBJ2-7	CASSIALTYEQYF	TGTGCCAGTAGTATAGCCCTTACCTACGAGCAGTACTTC
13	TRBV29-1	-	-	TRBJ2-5	CSVAWTTQETQYF	TGCAGCGTCGCTTGGACTACCCAAGAGACCCAGTACTTC
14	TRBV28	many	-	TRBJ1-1	CASSFAGGRTEAFF	TGTGCCAGCAGTTTTGCGGGGGGCCGGACTGAAGCTTTCTTT
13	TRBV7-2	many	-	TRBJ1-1	CASSLGLYTEAFF	TGTGCCAGCAGCTTAGGGTTATACACTGAAGCTTTCTTT
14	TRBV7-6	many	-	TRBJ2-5	CASSLAGEVETQYF	TGTGCCAGCAGCTTAGCGGGAGAGGTGGAGACCCAGTACTTC
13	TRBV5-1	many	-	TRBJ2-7	CASSSGASDEQYF	TGCGCCAGCAGCTCAGGGGCTTCGGACGAGCAGTACTTC
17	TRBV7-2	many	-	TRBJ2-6	CASSLQGTFSGANVLTF	TGTGCCAGCAGCCTGCAGGGGACTTTTTCTGGGGCCAACGTCCTGACTTTC
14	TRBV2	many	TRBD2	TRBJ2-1	CASRGLGTYNEQFF	TGTGCCAGCAGGGGACTAGGAACCTACAATGAGCAGTTCTTC
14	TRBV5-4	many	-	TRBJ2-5	CASSLRREQETQYF	TGTGCCAGCAGTCTCCGTCGGGAGCAAGAGACCCAGTACTTC
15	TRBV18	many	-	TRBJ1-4	CASTHSSATNEKLFF	TGTGCCAGCACACATTCGAGCGCAACTAATGAAAAACTGTTTTTT
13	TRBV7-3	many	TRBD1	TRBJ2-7	CASSIDRGYEQYF	TGTGCCAGCAGCATCGACAGGGGGTACGAGCAGTACTTC
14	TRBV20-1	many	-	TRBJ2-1	CSASRGALGNEQFF	TGCAGTGCTAGTAGGGGGGCGCTTGGGAATGAGCAGTTCTTC
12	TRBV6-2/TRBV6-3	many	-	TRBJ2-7	CASSDSVYEQYF	TGTGCCAGCAGCGACTCAGTCTACGAGCAGTACTTC
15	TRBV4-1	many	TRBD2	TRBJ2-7	CASSQELAGAREQYF	TGCGCCAGCAGCCAAGAACTAGCGGGAGCGCGGGAGCAGTACTTC
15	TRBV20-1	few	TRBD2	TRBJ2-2	CSATGLAGVRGELFF	TGCAGTGCGACGGGACTAGCGGGAGTGAGAGGGGAGCTGTTTTTT
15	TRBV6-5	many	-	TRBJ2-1	CASSYREASYNEQFF	TGTGCCAGCAGTTACCGGGAAGCCTCCTACAATGAGCAGTTCTTC
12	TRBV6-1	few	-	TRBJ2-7	CASSETSNEQYF	TGTGCCAGCAGCGAGACTAGTAACGAGCAGTACTTC
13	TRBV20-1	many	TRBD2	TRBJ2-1	CSPGLGPYNEQFF	TGCAGTCCGGGACTAGGACCCTACAATGAGCAGTTCTTC
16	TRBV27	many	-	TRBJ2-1	CASSSSALKPHNEQFF	TGTGCCAGCAGTTCTAGCGCCTTAAAGCCTCACAATGAGCAGTTCTTC
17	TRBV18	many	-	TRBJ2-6	CASSATEGPSGANVLTF	TGTGCCAGCTCAGCCACGGAAGGCCCCTCTGGGGCCAACGTCCTGACTTTC
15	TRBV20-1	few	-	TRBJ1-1	CSARKGSAPNTEAFF	TGCAGTGCTAGGAAGGGGTCAGCTCCGAACACTGAAGCTTTCTTT
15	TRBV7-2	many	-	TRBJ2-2	CASSLLSWGTGELFF	TGTGCCAGCAGCTTACTATCGTGGGGCACCGGGGAGCTGTTTTTT
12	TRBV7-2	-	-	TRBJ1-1	CASSSTGFEAFF	TGTGCCAGCAGCTCTACAGGGTTTGAAGCTTTCTTT
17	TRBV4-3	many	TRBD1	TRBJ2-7	CASSQDGRQGASGEQYF	TGCGCCAGCAGCCAAGATGGTCGGCAGGGGGCGTCGGGAGAGCAGTACTTC